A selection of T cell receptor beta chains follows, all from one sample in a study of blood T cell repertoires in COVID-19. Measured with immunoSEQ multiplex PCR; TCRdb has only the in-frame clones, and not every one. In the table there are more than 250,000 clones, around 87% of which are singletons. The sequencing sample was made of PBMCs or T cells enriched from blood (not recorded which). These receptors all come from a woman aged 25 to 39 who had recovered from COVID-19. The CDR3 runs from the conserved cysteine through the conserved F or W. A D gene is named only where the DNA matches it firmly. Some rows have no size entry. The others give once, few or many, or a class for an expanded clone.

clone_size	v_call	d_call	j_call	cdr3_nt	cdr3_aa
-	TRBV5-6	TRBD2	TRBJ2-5	TGTGCCAGCAGCTTCGTAGCGGGGGGGCCTAGGGAGACCCAGTACTTC	CASSFVAGGPRETQYF
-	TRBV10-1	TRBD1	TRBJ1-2	TGCGCCAGCAGTAGGACAACCGTACGGGACAGAGAGGGAGGCTACACCTTC	CASSRTTVRDREGGYTF
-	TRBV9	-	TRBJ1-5	TGTGCCAGCAGCGTAGATACAGGCCCTAATCAGCCCCAGCATTTT	CASSVDTGPNQPQHF
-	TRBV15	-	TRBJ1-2	TGTGCCACCAGCAGAGATGGGGCAGGGATAGGTGGCTACACCTTC	CATSRDGAGIGGYTF
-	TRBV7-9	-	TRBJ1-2	TGTGCCAGCAGCCCAGCCTTGGCGGTCCGGAATGGCTACACCTTC	CASSPALAVRNGYTF
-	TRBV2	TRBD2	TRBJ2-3	TGTGCCAGCAGTTCACCTACTAGCGGTTTT	CASSSPTSGF
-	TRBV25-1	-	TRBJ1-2	TGTGCCAGCAGCGCAAGGGTGGTAACAGGCGTCTATGGCTACACCTTC	CASSARVVTGVYGYTF
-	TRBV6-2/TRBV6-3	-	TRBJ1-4	TGTGCCAGCAGTTACCGGGGTGCTACTAATGAAAAACTGTTTTTT	CASSYRGATNEKLFF
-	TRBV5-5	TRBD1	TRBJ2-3	TGTGCCAGCAGCGGGGGACAGGGGGCGGTGGGCACAGATACGCAGTATTTT	CASSGGQGAVGTDTQYF
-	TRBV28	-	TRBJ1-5	TGTGCCAGCAGTTTAGGGGGGATCGATCAGCCCCAGCATTTT	CASSLGGIDQPQHF
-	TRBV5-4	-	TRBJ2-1	TGTGCCAGCAGCACCAAACAAAAAGCGTCCTACAATGAGCAGTTCTTC	CASSTKQKASYNEQFF
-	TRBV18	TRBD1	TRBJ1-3	TGTGCCAGCTCACCAATCGCGACAGGGCGATTCTCTGGAAACACCATATATTTT	CASSPIATGRFSGNTIYF
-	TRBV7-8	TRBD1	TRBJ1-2	TGTGCCAGCAGCCCCGGGACAGGGTACGGCTATGGCTACACCTTC	CASSPGTGYGYGYTF
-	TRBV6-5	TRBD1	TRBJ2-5	TGTGCCAGCAGAGGTGACAGGGCCGCATCGGAGACCCAGTACTTC	CASRGDRAASETQYF
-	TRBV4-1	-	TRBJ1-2	TGCGCCAGCAGCCCTCCATGGACACAGGGAGTCTATGGCTACACCTTC	CASSPPWTQGVYGYTF
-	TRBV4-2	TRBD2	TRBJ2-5	TGTGCCAGCAGCCAAGCAACTAGCGGGGAGGAGACCCAGTACTTC	CASSQATSGEETQYF
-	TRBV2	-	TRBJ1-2	TGTGCCAGTGAAAGGCGTATGAGGGGCTACACCTTC	CASERRMRGYTF
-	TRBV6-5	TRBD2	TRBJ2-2	TGTGCCAGCAGTAGACTAGCGGCAACCGGGGAGCTGTTTTTT	CASSRLAATGELFF
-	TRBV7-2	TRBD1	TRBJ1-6	TGTGCCAGCAGCTGGGACAGTAATTCACCCCTCCACTTT	CASSWDSNSPLHF
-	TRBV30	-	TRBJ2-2	TGTGCCTGGAGTGACCTCTACAGGGGGGAGCTGTTTTTT	CAWSDLYRGELFF
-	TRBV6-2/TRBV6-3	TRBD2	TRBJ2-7	TGTGCCAGCAGTTTTAGCGGGGCGTCCTACGAGCAGTACTTC	CASSFSGASYEQYF
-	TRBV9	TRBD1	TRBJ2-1	TGTGCCAGCAGCCACCGGGACAGGGATTACAATGAGCAGTTCTTC	CASSHRDRDYNEQFF
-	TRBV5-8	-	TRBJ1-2	TGTGCCAGCAGCTTGATTGGACAAGACTATGGCTACACCTTC	CASSLIGQDYGYTF
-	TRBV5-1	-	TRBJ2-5	TGCGCCAGCAGCTTGGCTTCGCAAGAGACCCAGTACTTC	CASSLASQETQYF
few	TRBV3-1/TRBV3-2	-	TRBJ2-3	TGTGCCAGCAGCCAAGGAGACAGTCCCGACGCAGATACGCAGTATTTT	CASSQGDSPDADTQYF
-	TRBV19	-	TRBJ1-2	TGTGCCAGTAGTATCGACTCACTCCCTGATAACTATGGCTACACCTTC	CASSIDSLPDNYGYTF
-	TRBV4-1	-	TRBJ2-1	TGCGCCAGCAGCCAAGGAACAGTCAGCTCCTACAATGAGCAGTTCTTC	CASSQGTVSSYNEQFF
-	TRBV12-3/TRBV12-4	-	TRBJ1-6	TGTGCCAGCAGTTTGGGCCCCTCGGCCCTCCACTTT	CASSLGPSALHF
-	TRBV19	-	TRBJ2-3	TGTGCCAGTAGTACGACAGCCACCACAGATACGCAGTATTTT	CASSTTATTDTQYF